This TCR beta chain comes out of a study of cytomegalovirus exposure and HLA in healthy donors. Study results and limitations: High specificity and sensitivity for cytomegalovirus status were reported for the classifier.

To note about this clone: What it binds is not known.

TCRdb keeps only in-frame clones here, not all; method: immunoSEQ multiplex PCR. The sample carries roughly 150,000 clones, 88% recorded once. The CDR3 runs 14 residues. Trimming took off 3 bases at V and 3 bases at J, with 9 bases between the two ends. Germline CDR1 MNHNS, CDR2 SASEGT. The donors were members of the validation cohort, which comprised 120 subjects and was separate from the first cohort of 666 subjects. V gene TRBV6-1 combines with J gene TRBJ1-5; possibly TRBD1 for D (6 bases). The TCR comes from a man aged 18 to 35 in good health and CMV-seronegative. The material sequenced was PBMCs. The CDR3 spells CASSEQGLNQPQHF. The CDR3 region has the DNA TGTGCCAGCAGTGAGCAGGGGCTCAATCAGCCCCAGCATTTT.